The T cell receptor beta chain under discussion was sequenced for a study of read filtering for tumor transcriptome and immune sequencing. This library used approximately 370 ng RNA and molecular barcoded adaptors spanning alpha/delta and beta/gamma chains. TCRdb ran MiXCR on the reads and lists one entry per CDR3 protein. Of 35,000 to 40,000 distinct CDR3 sequences in the sample, approximately 15% were seen once. Germline V gene sequence: CDR1 GTSNPN, CDR2 SVGIG (reference sequence). Trimming removed 0 bases from V and 0 bases from J, with 7 bases in between. The CDR3 contains 14 residues. This clonotype has at least ten counts.

The sequence derives from a donor over 35 with multiple myeloma. The source material was a population of CD138-negative cells sorted from bone marrow. The rearrangement uses TRBV30 and TRBJ2-3; D not resolved. Written as DNA, the CDR3 is TGTGCCTGGAGTGTGCTAGTGAGCACAGATACGCAGTATTTT. It translates to CAWSVLVSTDTQYF.